Below are 7 T cell receptor beta chains sequenced from a single sample in a study of Graves' ophthalmopathy and Graves' hyperthyroidism. Transcripts of RNA were the source for amplifying TCR beta CDR3 regions. First-round RT-PCR relied on HTBI primers, and a second-round multiplex PCR came next. MiXCR was run by TCRdb on the multiplex PCR reads, yielding one entry per CDR3 protein. The table includes about 640,000 distinct CDR3 sequences, about 38% detected once. The sequencing sample was made of peripheral blood. These receptors were obtained from an adult man with Graves' ophthalmopathy.

This clonotype has a count of ten or more. The chain joins TRBV2 to TRBJ1-1; unclear D gene. The V end was cut by 5 bases, the J end by 11 bases, with 12 bases between. CDR1 SNHLY and CDR2 FYNNEI come from the germline V gene. The CDR3 totals 11 residues. The CDR3 loop reads CASSQVLGAFF. The CDR3 coding sequence is TGTGCCAGCAGTCAAGTCCTTGGTGCTTTCTTT.

This clonotype was detected many times. This chain connects TRBV4-1 to TRBJ1-4; D is unresolved. The V end was cut by 2 bases, the J end by 5 bases, with 3 bases between. The CDR3 extends over 12 amino acids. Germline assignment: CDR1 MGHRA and CDR2 YSYEKL. The CDR3 here is CASSQPNEKLFF. The CDR3 DNA follows: TGCGCCAGCAGCCAACCCAATGAAAAACTGTTTTTT.

The V and J genes are TRBV6-2 or TRBV6-3 and TRBJ2-7; 9 bases are shared with TRBD1. CDR1 is MNHEY, CDR2 SVGEGT, per germline. This CDR3 is 16 amino acids long. Trimming removed 5 bases from V and 3 bases from J; junction bases left unmatched: 11. The CDR3 is CASSGGGETGGYEQYF. The CDR3 nucleotides read TGTGCCAGCAGTGGTGGGGGGGAGACAGGGGGCTACGAGCAGTACTTC.

Worth noting for this clonotype: This may arise from a read error, as a much more abundant clone is one base away. The chain couples TRBV25-1 to TRBJ1-6; D might be TRBD1 (5 bases). The germline gives CDR1 MGHDK, CDR2 SYGVNS. The CDR3 length is 17 residues. CDR3 amino acids: CAGSQLGHEFGNSPLHF. CDR3 nucleotides: TGCGCCGGCAGCCAGCTCGGACACGAATTCGGGAATTCACCCCTCCACTTT. Full variable domain (remainder filled in from reference TRBV25-1 and TRBJ1-6): EADIYQTPRYLVIGTGKKITLECSQTMGHDKMYWYQQDPGMELHLIHYSYGVNSTEKGDLSSESTVSRIRTEHFPLTLESARPSHTSQYLCAGSQLGHEFGNSPLHFGNGTRLTVT.

This clonotype was recorded many times. The chain combines TRBV7-9 with TRBJ2-5; weak D call: TRBD2 (7 bases). V was cut by 11 bases and J by 2 bases, with 15 bases left in between. CDR3 length: 13 amino acids. Germline V gene data show CDR1 as SEHNR and CDR2 as FQNEAQ (reference sequence). CDR3 DNA: TGTGCCTCCGCGGGGGCCTCGCAAGAGACCCAGTACTTC. Protein product: CASAGASQETQYF.

This clonotype was recorded once. The chain joins TRBV20-1 to TRBJ2-7; TRBD1 matches at 7 bases. Germline V gene sequence: CDR1 DFQATT, CDR2 SNEGSKA (reference sequence). The CDR3 length is 16 residues. Trimming cost V 0 bases and J 5 bases; bases outside gene matches: 13. CDR3 sequence (DNA): TGCAGTGCTAGAGATATAAAGAGACAGGGTGTCGACGAGCAGTACTTC. Its translation is CSARDIKRQGVDEQYF.

This chain connects TRBV11-2 to TRBJ2-5, with D hard to call. The CDR3 covers 16 residues. Trimming left V 4 bases short and J 1 base short, with 16 bases between. CDR1 is SGHAT, CDR2 FQNNGV, per germline. The CDR3 here is CASSSLMAGSQETQYF. The CDR3, as DNA: TGTGCCAGCAGCTCTCTAATGGCCGGGTCCCAAGAGACCCAGTACTTC.